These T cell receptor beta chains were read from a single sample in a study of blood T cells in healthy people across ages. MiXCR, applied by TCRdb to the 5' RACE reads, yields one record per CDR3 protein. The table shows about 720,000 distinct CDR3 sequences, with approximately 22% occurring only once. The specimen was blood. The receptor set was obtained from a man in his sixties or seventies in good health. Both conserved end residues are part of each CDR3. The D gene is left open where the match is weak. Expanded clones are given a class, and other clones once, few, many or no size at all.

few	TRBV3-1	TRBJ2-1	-	CASSQGAGLGNEQFF	TGTGCCAGCAGCCAAGGCGCGGGATTGGGCAATGAGCAGTTCTTC
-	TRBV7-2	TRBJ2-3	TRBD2	CASRPTSGTTDTQYF	TGTGCCAGCAGACCGACTAGCGGGACCACAGATACGCAGTATTTT
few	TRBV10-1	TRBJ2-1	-	CASQGTNEQFF	TGCGCCAGCCAGGGGACGAATGAGCAGTTCTTC
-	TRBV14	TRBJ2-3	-	CASSRVFGGGEGDAQYF	TGTGCCAGCAGCCGAGTATTTGGAGGGGGCGAGGGAGATGCGCAGTATTTT
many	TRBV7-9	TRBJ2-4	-	CASSLEGIQYF	TGTGCCAGCAGCTTAGAGGGCATTCAGTACTTC
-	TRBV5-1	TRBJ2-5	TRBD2	CASSLAVAGAQETQYF	TGCGCCAGCAGCTTGGCGGTAGCGGGGGCTCAAGAGACCCAGTACTTC
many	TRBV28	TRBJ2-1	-	CASSRNNEQFF	TGTGCCAGCAGCCGTAACAATGAGCAGTTCTTC
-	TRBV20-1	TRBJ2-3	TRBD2	CSAGDFGGSADTQYF	TGCAGTGCTGGAGATTTTGGCGGGAGTGCGGATACGCAGTATTTT
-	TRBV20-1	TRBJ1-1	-	CSAVQGIEAFF	TGCAGTGCGGTTCAGGGAATTGAAGCTTTCTTT
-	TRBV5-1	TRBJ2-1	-	CASSLRVGGGDEQFF	TGCGCCAGCAGCTTGAGGGTCGGGGGAGGTGATGAGCAGTTCTTC
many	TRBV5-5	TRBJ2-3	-	CASSLGDSLTDTQYF	TGTGCCAGCAGCTTGGGGGACTCCCTCACAGATACGCAGTATTTT
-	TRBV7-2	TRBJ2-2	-	CASSNQRQPNTGELFF	TGTGCCAGCAGCAACCAGCGGCAGCCGAACACCGGGGAGCTGTTTTTT
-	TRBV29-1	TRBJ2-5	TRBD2	CSVEEGLADFQETQYF	TGCAGCGTTGAGGAAGGACTAGCGGACTTCCAAGAGACCCAGTACTTC
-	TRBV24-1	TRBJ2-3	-	CATRRSVSTDTQYF	TGTGCCACCAGGAGGTCAGTAAGCACAGATACGCAGTATTTT
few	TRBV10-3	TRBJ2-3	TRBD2	CAISLTSGGTDTQYF	TGTGCCATCAGCCTGACTAGCGGGGGCACAGATACGCAGTATTTT
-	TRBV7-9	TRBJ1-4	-	CASSSRETTNEKLFF	TGTGCCAGCAGCTCCCGGGAGACAACTAATGAAAAACTGTTTTTT
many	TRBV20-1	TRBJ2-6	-	CSARPSGLGANVLTF	TGCAGTGCTAGACCCTCGGGGCTTGGGGCCAACGTCCTGACTTTC